This T cell receptor (beta chain) comes out of a study of T cell responses to AZD1222 COVID-19 vaccine. About this clone itself: Its specificity is not known.

General study points: Spike-specific TCRs gained breadth and depth after people received two AZD1222 doses. Baseline seropositives among AZD1222 recipients totaled only 6 or 7. Repertoire sampling occurred only after the peak T cell response. Donors in the cohort were predominantly white British and more often female, and clonal diversity was possibly underestimated.

The data were produced by immunoSEQ multiplex PCR, yet TCRdb's version contains in-frame clones alone and is incomplete. The table includes about 160,000 clones, around nine tenths detected once. From germline, CDR1 is SGDLS and CDR2 YYNGEE. Trimming removed 2 bases from V and 4 bases from J, with 13 bases in between. This CDR3 comprises 15 residues. The clonotype was recovered from an adult who received the AZD1222 COVID-19 vaccine. The chain links TRBV9 to TRBJ1-3, with D possibly matching TRBD1 (5 bases). Sequences were derived from peripheral blood, sampled 28 days after the second AZD1222 dose. CDR3: CASSVGPVPGNTIYF. CDR3 nucleotides: TGTGCCAGCAGCGTGGGACCCGTGCCGGGAAACACCATATATTTT.